These T cell receptor beta chains were read from a single sample in a study of blood T cell repertoires in COVID-19. Sequencing used immunoSEQ multiplex PCR; TCRdb keeps in-frame clones, though not all of them. Among about 420,000 clones listed, approximately 90% were seen once. Sequencing was performed on peripheral blood. These TCRs come from a man between 18 and 35 years old with COVID-19, enrolled during active disease. CDR3s include the opening cysteine and the closing phenylalanine or tryptophan. A D gene is named only where the DNA matches it firmly. The size of a clone is reported for some rows only, either as once, few or many, or as a class for expanded clones.

>TRBV10-2|TRBJ2-7|NA|TRBD1
CASSERGQSSYEQYF
TGCGCCAGCAGTGAGAGGGGACAGTCCTCCTACGAGCAGTACTTC
>TRBV3-1/TRBV3-2|TRBJ2-1|NA|TRBD1
CASSHGTGGEQFF
TGTGCCAGCAGCCATGGAACAGGGGGAGAGCAGTTCTTC
>TRBV11-3|TRBJ1-4|NA|NA
CASSLTGAGEKLFF
TGTGCCAGCAGCTTAACCGGGGCGGGAGAAAAACTGTTTTTT
>TRBV18|TRBJ2-7|NA|TRBD1
CASFPGQGYEQYF
TGTGCCAGCTTTCCGGGACAGGGCTACGAGCAGTACTTC
>TRBV4-1|TRBJ2-2|NA|TRBD1
CASSQDPGTGGGGELFF
TGCGCCAGCAGCCAAGATCCCGGGACAGGGGGCGGCGGGGAGCTGTTTTTT
>TRBV5-6|TRBJ1-2|NA|NA
CASSLNRRANYGYTF
TGTGCCAGCAGCTTGAACAGGAGGGCTAACTATGGCTACACCTTC
>TRBV6-5|TRBJ1-2|NA|NA
CASRGQSFHGYTF
TGTGCCAGCAGGGGACAAAGCTTCCATGGCTACACCTTC
>TRBV5-1|TRBJ2-1|once|TRBD2
CASSHGGAGVGEQFF
TGCGCCAGCAGCCACGGGGGAGCGGGAGTGGGTGAGCAGTTCTTC
>TRBV3-1/TRBV3-2|TRBJ2-7|NA|NA
CASSQDGVGEQYF
TGTGCCAGCAGCCAAGACGGGGTCGGCGAGCAGTACTTC
>TRBV10-2|TRBJ1-1|NA|TRBD1
CASSWDRANTEAFF
TGCGCCAGCAGTTGGGACAGGGCGAACACTGAAGCTTTCTTT
>TRBV3-1/TRBV3-2|TRBJ2-7|once|NA
CASAGLYEQYF
TGTGCCAGCGCAGGGCTTTACGAGCAGTACTTC
>TRBV5-1|TRBJ2-3|NA|NA
CASSLQTDTQYF
TGCGCCAGCAGCTTACAGACAGATACGCAGTATTTT
>TRBV11-3|TRBJ2-2|NA|TRBD2
CASSLRAGGPGELFF
TGTGCCAGCAGCTTACGAGCGGGAGGTCCCGGGGAGCTGTTTTTT
>TRBV5-1|TRBJ1-2|NA|NA
CASSLGQNYGYTF
TGCGCCAGCAGCTTGGGACAGAACTATGGCTACACCTTC
>TRBV4-1|TRBJ1-6|NA|NA
CASSQDRDNSPLHF
TGCGCCAGCAGCCAAGACAGGGATAATTCACCCCTCCACTTT
>TRBV5-4|TRBJ2-7|NA|NA
CASSTGPTSEQYF
TGTGCCAGCAGCACAGGACCGACCTCCGAGCAGTACTTC
>TRBV18|TRBJ2-3|NA|TRBD2
CASSVRTSASTDTQYF
TGTGCCAGCTCCGTCCGGACTAGCGCCAGCACAGATACGCAGTATTTT
>TRBV7-9|TRBJ1-2|few|TRBD1
CASSLQTGITNYGYTF
TGTGCCAGCAGCCTCCAGACAGGGATCACTAACTATGGCTACACCTTC
>TRBV6-1|TRBJ1-4|NA|TRBD1
CASSPGQNIEKLFF
TGTGCCAGCAGTCCGGGACAGAATATAGAAAAACTGTTTTTT
>TRBV2|TRBJ1-1|NA|NA
CASRQGTEAFF
TGTGCCAGCAGACAGGGCACTGAAGCTTTCTTT
>TRBV30|TRBJ2-7|NA|TRBD2
CAWGPGTSGYEQYF
TGTGCCTGGGGTCCCGGGACTAGCGGCTACGAGCAGTACTTC
>TRBV5-1|TRBJ1-1|NA|NA
CASSSEARTEAFF
TGCGCCAGCAGCTCCGAGGCGAGGACTGAAGCTTTCTTT
>TRBV19|TRBJ1-1|NA|NA
CASSIGNRGNTEAFF
TGTGCCAGTAGTATAGGGAATCGGGGGAACACTGAAGCTTTCTTT
>TRBV10-1|TRBJ2-5|NA|TRBD1
CASSAGIGQARGETQYF
TGCGCCAGCAGTGCCGGGATCGGACAGGCCAGGGGAGAGACCCAGTACTTC
>TRBV5-6|TRBJ2-7|NA|TRBD1
CASSLGRDRTYEQYF
TGTGCCAGCAGCTTGGGAAGGGACAGGACCTACGAGCAGTACTTC
>TRBV12-5|TRBJ2-7|NA|NA
CASGSGKLGYEQYF
TGTGCTAGTGGTTCCGGGAAATTGGGCTACGAGCAGTACTTC